A single sample is the source of the 14 T cell receptor beta chains below, sequenced in a study of human T cells and chemical hapten exposure. Time point denoted: patch test 2, 6 weeks after DPC sensitization. Treatment described: therapeutic diphenylcyclopropenone sensitization with weekly scalp DPC. TCRdb analysed the RACE reads with MiXCR anew, one entry per CDR3 protein. The table includes hundreds of thousands of distinct CDR3 sequences, about 6% detected once. The source material was whole blood, sampled in connection with sensitization to the hapten diphenylcyclopropenone (DPC). All receptors derive from a woman aged 18-30 years with alopecia areata. Some clones in this sample may be carry-over from other donors' samples.

This rearrangement joins TRBV7-2 to TRBJ2-5; 8 nucleotides align to TRBD2. CDR3 length equals 13 residues. Germline V gene lookup returns CDR1 SGHTA and CDR2 FQGNSA. V dropped 5 bases and J dropped 5; count of bases not matched to a gene: 4. The CDR3 DNA reads as TGTGCCAGCAGCCGGGGGGGGCCCGAGACCCAGTACTTC. The encoded protein is CASSRGGPETQYF.

This clonotype occurred many times. The chain couples TRBV7-3 to TRBJ2-6; D is possibly TRBD2 (6 bases). The CDR3 length is 17 residues. The germline V gene encodes CDR1 SGHTA and CDR2 FQGTGA. Deletions cut 2 bases from V and 0 bases from J, with 11 bases between. The CDR3 spells CASSLAGGNSGANVLTF. In DNA, the CDR3 is TGTGCCAGCAGCTTAGCCGGGGGTAACTCTGGGGCCAACGTCCTGACTTTC.

This clonotype was observed a handful of times. The rearrangement links TRBV20-1 to TRBJ2-3; D call uncertain. The V gene's germline CDR1 is DFQATT and CDR2 SNEGSKA (reference sequence). CDR3 size: 13 residues. V lost 0 bases to trimming and J lost 4 bases, with 8 bases between them. DNA for the CDR3: TGCAGTGCTAGAGATTCTGTAGCAGATACGCAGTATTTT. Residues: CSARDSVADTQYF.

V and J are TRBV11-2 and TRBJ2-6; D uncertain. Germline lookup yields CDR1 SGHAT and CDR2 FQNNGV. This CDR3 spans 22 amino acids. V lost 2 bases, J lost 0 bases, and 26 bases lay in between. The DNA of the CDR3 is TGTGCCAGCAGCTTAAGGCCACTCGTCGCGGTGGGCACCCCCTCTGGGGCCAACGTCCTGACTTTC. Translated, it gives CASSLRPLVAVGTPSGANVLTF. Looking up the rest from reference TRBV11-2 and TRBJ2-6 gives the full variable domain: EAGVAQSPRYKIIEKRQSVAFWCNPISGHATLYWYQQILGQGPKLLIQFQNNGVVDDSQLPKDRFSAERLKGVDSTLKIQPAKLEDSAVYLCASSLRPLVAVGTPSGANVLTFGAGSRLTVL.

The table lists this clonotype with many counts. The chain couples TRBV4-3 to TRBJ2-7, with 7 bases lining up with TRBD2. Per the germline V gene, CDR1 is LGHNA and CDR2 is YSLEER. The CDR3 loop spans 16 amino acids. Trimming at V came to 0 bases and at J to 3 bases, leaving 8 bases not matched to a gene. The CDR3, as DNA: TGCGCCAGCAGCCAAGATCTAGCGGCCCTCCGCTACGAGCAGTACTTC. This sequence encodes CASSQDLAALRYEQYF.

This clonotype has a count of ten or more. One end of the junction varies from germline; a read error may be responsible. CDR3 region: CASSQDSGAYEQYF. The CDR3 bases are TGTGCCAGCAGCCAAGACTCAGGGGCCTACGAGCAGTACTTC. This sequence joins TRBV4-3 and TRBJ2-7, with D perhaps matching TRBD1 (6 bases). The CDR3 spans 14 residues. Per germline, CDR1 LGHNA and CDR2 YSLEER.

The chain has TRBV12-3 or TRBV12-4 and TRBJ1-5; D is uncertain. The CDR3 loop spans 13 amino acids. V was trimmed by 5 bases and J by 6 bases, leaving 11 bases between them. The CDR3 spells CASSRGTRQPQHF. The CDR3, as DNA: TGTGCCAGCAGTCGAGGAACACGTCAGCCCCAGCATTTT.

This clonotype was recorded at least ten times. The chain couples TRBV12-3 or TRBV12-4 to TRBJ1-5, with D possibly being TRBD1 (5 bases). This CDR3 has 17 residues. The V end was cut by 1 base, the J end by 6 bases, with 19 bases between. Here the CDR3 DNA reads TGTGCCAGCAGTTTAGATCGGGGAGGGGATTCTTCTCAGCCCCAGCATTTT. It specifies CASSLDRGGDSSQPQHF.

The table lists this clonotype with a few counts. The genes are TRBV6-2 or TRBV6-3 and TRBJ1-2; D is unresolved. Germline V gene lookup returns CDR1 MNHEY and CDR2 SVGEGT. This CDR3 is 14 amino acids long. Trimming removed 2 bases at V and 5 bases at J, with 12 bases between. The CDR3 DNA is TGTGCCAGCAGTTACCGGACTTCCGCTTATGGCTACACCTTC. This translates into CASSYRTSAYGYTF.

This clonotype was counted many times. This sequence joins TRBV6-5 and TRBJ2-2; 7 bases are shared with TRBD2. Germline trimming cut 2 bases from V and 6 bases from J; bases unmatched to any gene: 0. Per the germline V gene, CDR1 is MNHEY and CDR2 is SVGAGI. The CDR3 extends over 13 amino acids. The CDR3 DNA is TGTGCCAGCAGTTACACTAGCGCCGGGGAGCTGTTTTTT. It codes for CASSYTSAGELFF.

This clonotype was seen a few times. The chain links TRBV28 to TRBJ1-1; 10 bases line up with TRBD1. Germline CDR1 reads MDHEN; CDR2 reads SYDVKM. This CDR3 contains 14 residues. V trimming: 6 bases; J trimming: 1 base; junction bases outside the gene matches: 2. This chain's CDR3 is CASRGTGENTEAFF. The CDR3 coding sequence is TGTGCCAGCAGGGGGACAGGGGAGAACACTGAAGCTTTCTTT.

This rearrangement joins TRBV5-7 to TRBJ2-5, with 7 bases identical to TRBD1. TRBV5-7 is placed among ORFs of uncertain function. V lost 4 bases to trimming and J lost 2 bases; unmatched junction nucleotides: 8. This CDR3 spans 15 amino acids. DNA for the CDR3: TGTGCCAGCAGCGGCTCCAGGGGGAAGCAAGAGACCCAGTACTTC. Translation: CASSGSRGKQETQYF.

This clonotype was detected only a few times. The gene calls are TRBV2 and TRBJ1-1, with D possibly matching TRBD1 (6 bases). V gave up 7 bases and J gave up 0 bases, with 15 bases separating them. The V gene's germline CDR1 is SNHLY and CDR2 FYNNEI. CDR3 size: 15 residues. Here the CDR3 DNA reads TGTGCCAGCATGGAGGACAGACCCATGAACACTGAAGCTTTCTTT. This encodes CASMEDRPMNTEAFF.

This clonotype was observed many times. V and J are TRBV2 and TRBJ1-5, with D hard to call. The V gene lost 7 bases and the J gene lost 0 bases, with 13 bases spanning the gap. This CDR3 spans 15 amino acids. Germline-derived CDR1 and CDR2 are SNHLY and FYNNEI. This CDR3 is CASKRAGGSNQPQHF. CDR3 in DNA: TGTGCCAGCAAGCGGGCTGGAGGTAGCAATCAGCCCCAGCATTTT.